A selection of T cell receptor beta chains follows, all from one sample in a study of T cells in Graves' hyperthyroidism and ophthalmopathy. TCRdb passed the multiplex PCR reads through MiXCR, listing each CDR3 protein once. The sample lists around 500,000 distinct CDR3 sequences; less than 25% were seen once. The sample comprised blood. The receptors come from a woman in her 70s with Graves' ophthalmopathy. The CDR3 runs from the conserved cysteine through the conserved F or W. Each record gives: D gene, J gene, V gene, clone size, CDR3 length, CDR3 DNA, CDR3 protein. The D gene is left open where the match is weak. Rows give clone size only sometimes, using once, few, many, or a class for an expanded clone.

D: .; J: TRBJ2-3; V: TRBV28; size: .; length: 15; DNA: TGTGCCGGCTCGCATTGGAGGGGTCTCACAGATACGCAGTATTTT; CDR3: CAGSHWRGLTDTQYF
D: TRBD1; J: TRBJ2-1; V: TRBV7-2; size: few; length: 13; DNA: TGTGCCAGCGGACTGACTAACAGGGGTGAGCAGTTCTTC; CDR3: CASGLTNRGEQFF
D: TRBD1; J: TRBJ2-5; V: TRBV7-2; size: .; length: 15; DNA: TGTGCCAGCAGCCCCGGTAGGGGGCGCCGGGAGACCCAGTACTTC; CDR3: CASSPGRGRRETQYF
D: .; J: TRBJ2-7; V: TRBV7-9; size: few; length: 15; DNA: TGTGCCAGCAACGATGGGGTACAGGGCGCCTACGAGCAGTACTTC; CDR3: CASNDGVQGAYEQYF
D: TRBD2; J: TRBJ2-1; V: TRBV19; size: few; length: 17; DNA: TGTGCCAGTAGGAGGACTAGCGGGAGTTTCCCCTACAATGAGCAGTTCTTC; CDR3: CASRRTSGSFPYNEQFF
D: TRBD1; J: TRBJ1-2; V: TRBV10-3; size: .; length: 14; DNA: TGTGCCATCAGTGGACAGGGGACTAACTATGGCTACACCTTC; CDR3: CAISGQGTNYGYTF
D: .; J: TRBJ1-2; V: TRBV9; size: .; length: 15; DNA: TGTGCCAGCAGCGAGGACAGTGGACGGGGCTATGGCTACACCTTC; CDR3: CASSEDSGRGYGYTF
D: TRBD2; J: TRBJ2-3; V: TRBV12-3/TRBV12-4; size: .; length: 14; DNA: TGTGCCAGCAGGGTAGCGGGAGGGGGAGATACGCAGTATTTT; CDR3: CASRVAGGGDTQYF
D: .; J: TRBJ1-2; V: TRBV6-5; size: many; length: 13; DNA: TGTGCCAGCAGTTATCGGCAGGGCAATGGCTACACCTTC; CDR3: CASSYRQGNGYTF
D: .; J: TRBJ1-5; V: TRBV4-3; size: .; length: 15; DNA: TGCGCCAGCAGCCAAGATATAGGGGTGCATCAGCCCCAGCATTTT; CDR3: CASSQDIGVHQPQHF
D: .; J: TRBJ2-1; V: TRBV12-3/TRBV12-4; size: many; length: 13; DNA: TGTGCCAGCAGTTTAGGGTTCGGCAATGAGCAGTTCTTC; CDR3: CASSLGFGNEQFF
D: .; J: TRBJ2-1; V: TRBV19; size: .; length: 15; DNA: TGTGCCAGTAGTATTCAGGACCGCCCCCGCAATGAGCAGTTCTTC; CDR3: CASSIQDRPRNEQFF
D: .; J: TRBJ2-1; V: TRBV27; size: few; length: 12; DNA: TGTGCCAGCAGTTTTTGGGATACTGAGCAGTTCTTC; CDR3: CASSFWDTEQFF
D: .; J: TRBJ2-7; V: TRBV6-2/TRBV6-3; size: many; length: 15; DNA: TGTGCCAGCAGTTACTCGAAGCAGGGCGGCTACGAGCAGTACTTC; CDR3: CASSYSKQGGYEQYF
D: TRBD2; J: TRBJ2-3; V: TRBV10-1; size: few; length: 12; DNA: TGCGCCAGCAGTGATGGGACTAGCTCGCAGTATTTT; CDR3: CASSDGTSSQYF
D: .; J: TRBJ1-6; V: TRBV7-9; size: .; length: 15; DNA: TGTGCCAGCAGCCTCCGGGGGGCTGATAATTCACCCCTCCACTTT; CDR3: CASSLRGADNSPLHF
D: TRBD1; J: TRBJ2-5; V: TRBV7-3; size: .; length: 14; DNA: TGTGCCAGCAGTAAGACAGGGATGGGCGAGACCCAGTACTTC; CDR3: CASSKTGMGETQYF
D: TRBD1; J: TRBJ2-7; V: TRBV19; size: .; length: 14; DNA: TGTGCCAGTAGTATGGACAGGGGTTCCTACGAGCAGTACTTC; CDR3: CASSMDRGSYEQYF
D: .; J: TRBJ2-1; V: TRBV20-1; size: few; length: 14; DNA: TGCAGTGCTAGTGTTTGGGACTCCTACAATGAGCAGTTCTTC; CDR3: CSASVWDSYNEQFF
D: .; J: TRBJ2-1; V: TRBV2; size: many; length: 13; DNA: TGTGCCAGCAGTGAAGAAGGTTACAATGAGCAGTTCTTC; CDR3: CASSEEGYNEQFF
D: .; J: TRBJ1-6; V: TRBV10-1; size: few; length: 15; DNA: TGCGCCAGCAGTGAGCGTGGCAGGGGATGGTCACCCCTCCACTTT; CDR3: CASSERGRGWSPLHF
D: .; J: TRBJ1-5; V: TRBV6-1; size: few; length: 15; DNA: TGTGCCAGCAGATTGGGCCCCTATAGCAATCAGCCCCAGCATTTT; CDR3: CASRLGPYSNQPQHF
D: .; J: TRBJ1-2; V: TRBV6-1; size: .; length: 14; DNA: TGTGCCAGCACCGGGGAGGGGATTGGGTATGGCTACACCTTC; CDR3: CASTGEGIGYGYTF
D: .; J: TRBJ2-3; V: TRBV28; size: few; length: 17; DNA: TGTGCCAGCGAGCCTTGGGGGGGGGGCGCTTTTGCAGATACGCAGTATTTT; CDR3: CASEPWGGGAFADTQYF
D: TRBD2; J: TRBJ2-3; V: TRBV7-2; size: .; length: 14; DNA: TGTGCCAGCAGCTCCTTTAGCGGGCCAGATACGCAGTATTTT; CDR3: CASSSFSGPDTQYF
D: .; J: TRBJ2-7; V: TRBV15; size: .; length: 12; DNA: TGTGCCACCAGCAGGGGAAATTACGAGCAGTACTTC; CDR3: CATSRGNYEQYF
D: .; J: TRBJ1-1; V: TRBV2; size: many; length: 10; DNA: TGTGCCAGCAGCTACACTGAAGCTTTCTTT; CDR3: CASSYTEAFF
D: TRBD2; J: TRBJ2-1; V: TRBV2; size: many; length: 13; DNA: TGTGCCAGCATTGGGCGGGAGAACGATGAGCAGTTCTTC; CDR3: CASIGRENDEQFF
D: TRBD1; J: TRBJ1-2; V: TRBV25-1; size: .; length: 13; DNA: TGTGCCAGCAGCCTCGGGACAGTTTATGGCTACACCTTC; CDR3: CASSLGTVYGYTF
D: TRBD1; J: TRBJ2-3; V: TRBV20-1; size: few; length: 12; DNA: TGCAGTGCGGGACAGCGAGAGTATACGCAGTATTTT; CDR3: CSAGQREYTQYF
D: .; J: TRBJ2-1; V: TRBV28; size: many; length: 14; DNA: TGTGCCAGCAGTTTTCTAAGCTCCTACAATGAGCAGTTCTTC; CDR3: CASSFLSSYNEQFF
D: .; J: TRBJ2-3; V: TRBV6-5; size: .; length: 19; DNA: TGTGCCAGCAGTTCTGGGCCCCGACGAGCCCCACGATTCACAGATACGCAGTATTTT; CDR3: CASSSGPRRAPRFTDTQYF
D: .; J: TRBJ1-5; V: TRBV4-2; size: few; length: 14; DNA: TGTGCCAGCAGTCCGACAGAATTCAATCAGCCCCAGCATTTT; CDR3: CASSPTEFNQPQHF
D: .; J: TRBJ1-2; V: TRBV10-1; size: few; length: 13; DNA: TGCGCCAGCAGTGAGGGGAAAGTCTATGGCTACACCTTC; CDR3: CASSEGKVYGYTF
D: TRBD1; J: TRBJ1-2; V: TRBV30; size: many; length: 13; DNA: TGTGCCTGGAGTCGCGGGACAGGGGAAGGCTACACCTTC; CDR3: CAWSRGTGEGYTF
D: .; J: TRBJ1-2; V: TRBV10-3; size: few; length: 13; DNA: TGTGCCATCAGCCAGACAGTCTCCTATGGCTACACCTTC; CDR3: CAISQTVSYGYTF
D: .; J: TRBJ2-3; V: TRBV9; size: .; length: 13; DNA: TGTGCCAGCAGCGTAGGTTTTAGGGATACGCAGTATTTT; CDR3: CASSVGFRDTQYF
D: .; J: TRBJ1-5; V: TRBV3-1; size: few; length: 15; DNA: TGTGCCAGCAGCCAAGATCGTCAGCCCTATCAGCCCCAGCATTTT; CDR3: CASSQDRQPYQPQHF
D: .; J: TRBJ1-2; V: TRBV3-1; size: .; length: 15; DNA: TGTGCCAGCAGCCCGTTTTTTGGGGGATTGGGTGGCTACACCTTC; CDR3: CASSPFFGGLGGYTF
D: .; J: TRBJ2-7; V: TRBV2; size: .; length: 14; DNA: TGTGCCAGCAGGCCTTCTACACGGACCTACGAGCAGTACTTC; CDR3: CASRPSTRTYEQYF
D: TRBD1; J: TRBJ2-4; V: TRBV10-3; size: many; length: 16; DNA: TGTGCCATCAGTGATTCGGGACAGAAGTCGAAAAACATTCAGTACTTC; CDR3: CAISDSGQKSKNIQYF
D: .; J: TRBJ1-1; V: TRBV12-3/TRBV12-4; size: many; length: 13; DNA: TGTGCCAGCAGTTTACGGCACGGCCATGAAGCTTTCTTT; CDR3: CASSLRHGHEAFF
D: .; J: TRBJ2-2; V: TRBV9; size: .; length: 16; DNA: TGTGCCAGCAGCGCCATAGCGTACCGGGGGACCGGGGAGCTGTTTTTT; CDR3: CASSAIAYRGTGELFF
D: .; J: TRBJ2-7; V: TRBV7-2; size: many; length: 13; DNA: TGTGCCAGCAGCTTTTCGCGGAGGTACGAGCAGTACTTC; CDR3: CASSFSRRYEQYF
D: TRBD2; J: TRBJ2-2; V: TRBV6-1; size: .; length: 18; DNA: TGTGCCAGCAGTGATCTAGCCCCACTAGCGGCGAACACCGGGGAGCTGTTTTTT; CDR3: CASSDLAPLAANTGELFF
D: .; J: TRBJ2-2; V: TRBV2; size: many; length: 11; DNA: TGTGCCAGCAAAGAGCCCGGGGAGCTGTTTTTT; CDR3: CASKEPGELFF
D: .; J: TRBJ1-2; V: TRBV7-9; size: many; length: 16; DNA: TGTGCCAGCAGCTTAGCGGGCAGCCCATCCTTTATTGGCTACACCTTC; CDR3: CASSLAGSPSFIGYTF
D: TRBD1; J: TRBJ1-2; V: TRBV19; size: once; length: 13; DNA: TGTGCCAGTAGTCCAGGGGGCAGGGATGGCTACACCTTC; CDR3: CASSPGGRDGYTF
D: TRBD2; J: TRBJ2-5; V: TRBV7-2; size: .; length: 17; DNA: TGTGCCAGCAGCCGCCCCCCTGTAGCGGGAGGACAAGAGACCCAGTACTTC; CDR3: CASSRPPVAGGQETQYF
D: TRBD2; J: TRBJ2-5; V: TRBV27; size: few; length: 15; DNA: TGTGCCAGCAGTTTCAGTAGGGGAGGGCAAGAGACCCAGTACTTC; CDR3: CASSFSRGGQETQYF
D: TRBD1; J: TRBJ2-7; V: TRBV11-2; size: many; length: 15; DNA: TGTGCCAGCAGCCCGTTCGGACAGGGTTACTACGAGCAGTACTTC; CDR3: CASSPFGQGYYEQYF
D: .; J: TRBJ2-7; V: TRBV5-1; size: few; length: 14; DNA: TGCGCCAGCAGCTTGGTTGGCCAGGACTACGAGCAGTACTTC; CDR3: CASSLVGQDYEQYF
D: .; J: TRBJ1-2; V: TRBV12-3/TRBV12-4; size: .; length: 13; DNA: TGTGCCAGCAGTTTTAGGCGGCTTTGGGGCTACACCTTC; CDR3: CASSFRRLWGYTF